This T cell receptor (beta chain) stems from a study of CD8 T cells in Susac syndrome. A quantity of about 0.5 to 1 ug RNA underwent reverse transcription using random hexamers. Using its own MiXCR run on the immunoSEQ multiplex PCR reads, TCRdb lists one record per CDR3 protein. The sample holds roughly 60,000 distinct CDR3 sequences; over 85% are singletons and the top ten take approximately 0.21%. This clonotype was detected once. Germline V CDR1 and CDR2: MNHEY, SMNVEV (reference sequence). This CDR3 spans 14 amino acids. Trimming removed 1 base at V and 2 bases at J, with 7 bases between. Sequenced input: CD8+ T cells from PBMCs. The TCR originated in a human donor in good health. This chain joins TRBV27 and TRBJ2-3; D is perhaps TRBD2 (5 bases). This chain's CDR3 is CASSLWTDTDTQYF. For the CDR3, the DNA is TGTGCCAGCAGTTTATGGACTGACACAGATACGCAGTATTTT.